Listed here are 14 T cell receptor beta chains from one sample, sequenced in a study of blood T cell repertoires in COVID-19. TCRdb's copy holds only in-frame clones and misses some; the assay was immunoSEQ multiplex PCR. The profile shows 180,000 or so clones, around 80% of them singletons. The sequencing input was peripheral blood. All receptors come from a woman in her 70s with acute or convalescent COVID-19.

DNA of the CDR3: TGTGCCTGGAGGGCTATCAGGGGTGGTAATACGCAGTATTTT. Translated: CAWRAIRGGNTQYF. The rearrangement uses TRBV30 and TRBJ2-3; maybe TRBD1 (6 bases). The V and J ends lost 3 bases and 7 bases respectively, with 17 bases between them. The CDR3 is made up of 14 amino acids. CDR1 and CDR2 (germline): GTSNPN, SVGIG (reference sequence).

The V and J genes are TRBV28 and TRBJ2-2; no reliable D call. CDR1 is MDHEN, CDR2 SYDVKM, per germline. V lost 2 bases and J lost 3, with 7 bases in between. The CDR3 is made up of 14 amino acids. The CDR3 nucleotides read TGTGCCAGCAGTTTAGAGGCTGACACCGGGGAGCTGTTTTTT. Translated: CASSLEADTGELFF.

The genes are TRBV11-2 and TRBJ2-7; 11 positions match TRBD2. V shed 5 bases and J 7 bases; nucleotides not matched to a gene: 19. CDR1 SGHAT and CDR2 FQNNGV come from the germline V gene. This CDR3 has 18 amino acids. Here the CDR3 reads CASSRSGTSGTLWGEQYF. For the CDR3, the DNA is TGTGCCAGCAGCCGATCCGGGACTAGCGGAACCCTCTGGGGGGAGCAGTACTTC.

The V gene is TRBV5-1, the J gene TRBJ2-5, with 8 bases identical to TRBD2. This CDR3 has 14 amino acids. The germline V gene has CDR1 SGHRS and CDR2 YFSETQ. Trimming took 3 bases from V and 2 from J; bases not matched to a gene: 3. The DNA of the CDR3 is TGCGCCAGCAGCTGGCGGGAGGCGCAAGAGACCCAGTACTTC. Translating gives CASSWREAQETQYF.

The chain uses TRBV25-1 and TRBJ1-1; the D is unclear. The germline gives CDR1 MGHDK, CDR2 SYGVNS. The V and J ends lost 3 bases and 6 bases respectively, with 5 bases between them. The CDR3 length is 11 residues. The CDR3: CASSDIAEAFF. The CDR3 coding sequence is TGTGCCAGCAGTGACATTGCTGAAGCTTTCTTT.

The chain recombines TRBV27 with TRBJ2-3, with D possibly TRBD2 on 5 matching bases. The CDR3 spans 17 residues. CDR1 and CDR2 (germline): MNHEY, SMNVEV (reference sequence). Trimming pared 0 bases from V and 1 base from J, leaving 14 bases between. DNA for the CDR3: TGTGCCAGCAGTTTATCTAAGTTTGGGAGACGCACAGATACGCAGTATTTT. This codes for CASSLSKFGRRTDTQYF.

The chain employs TRBV19 and TRBJ1-2, with 8 bases aligning to TRBD1. V lost 7 bases and J lost 5; bases outside the gene matches: 9. Germline V gene sequence: CDR1 LNHDA, CDR2 SQIVND (reference sequence). CDR3 size: 14 residues. As DNA, the CDR3 is TGTGCCAGTACTGACAGGGGTCCATTTTATGGCTACACCTTC. This sequence encodes CASTDRGPFYGYTF. The full variable domain, its missing parts supplied by reference TRBV19 and TRBJ1-2, is DGGITQSPKYLFRKEGQNVTLSCEQNLNHDAMYWYRQDPGQGLRLIYYSQIVNDFQKGDIAEGYSVSREKKESFPLTVTSAQKNPTAFYLCASTDRGPFYGYTFGSGTRLTVV.

This clone has more than one count but fewer than ten. V gene TRBV2 combines with J gene TRBJ1-2, with 7 bases matching TRBD1. The CDR3 spans 13 residues. Germline assignment: CDR1 SNHLY and CDR2 FYNNEI. J lost 6 bases, V lost 6 bases, and 7 bases had no gene match. The CDR3 DNA is TGTGCCAGCAGACAACAGGGGCGGCATGGCTACACCTTC. This encodes CASRQQGRHGYTF.

This chain uses TRBV30 with TRBJ2-1, with D perhaps matching TRBD1 (6 bases). Germline V gene lookup returns CDR1 GTSNPN and CDR2 SVGIG (reference sequence). This CDR3 region has 15 residues. V dropped 4 bases and J dropped 12 bases, with 25 bases sitting between them. The CDR3 nucleotides are TGTGCCTGGACCCAAAGAGCGGACAGCCGTCACGGGCAGTTCTTC. As protein: CAWTQRADSRHGQFF.

This chain joins TRBV19 and TRBJ1-3, with D unresolved. Trimming took off 8 bases at V and 3 bases at J, with 8 bases between the two ends. Per germline, CDR1 LNHDA and CDR2 SQIVND (reference sequence). The CDR3 is made up of 12 amino acids. The CDR3 spells CASHKYGNTIYF. The CDR3 DNA reads as TGTGCCAGTCACAAGTATGGAAACACCATATATTTT.

CDR3 amino acids: CASSSDMYSNQPQHF. In nucleotides, the CDR3 is TGTGCCAGCAGCTCGGACATGTATAGCAATCAGCCCCAGCATTTT. The V gene is TRBV9, the J gene TRBJ1-5; possible D gene TRBD1, 5 bases. The germline CDR1 and CDR2 sequences are SGDLS and YYNGEE. The V end lost 4 bases, the J end lost 0 bases, and 11 bases lay between the germline ends. The CDR3 runs 15 residues.

This clone was picked up one time. The chain has TRBV2 and TRBJ2-7; 8 bases fit TRBD1. Germline lookup yields CDR1 SNHLY and CDR2 FYNNEI. This CDR3 is 15 amino acids long. The J segment lost 3 bases and the V segment lost 2 bases, leaving 6 bases of the junction unmatched. This CDR3 is CASSEPGQVDYEQYF. DNA for the CDR3: TGTGCCAGCAGTGAACCGGGACAGGTGGACTACGAGCAGTACTTC. Drawing the rest from reference TRBV2 and TRBJ2-7, the complete variable domain is EPEVTQTPSHQVTQMGQEVILRCVPISNHLYFYWYRQILGQKVEFLVSFYNNEISEKSEIFDDQFSVERPDGSNFTLKIRSTKLEDSAMYFCASSEPGQVDYEQYFGPGTRLTVT.

The V call is TRBV3-1 (or the pseudogene TRBV3-2), the J call TRBJ2-1; 7 bases are a match to TRBD2. V was clipped by 2 bases and J by 15 bases; unmatched bases: 13. The germline V gene has CDR1 LGHDT and CDR2 YNNKEL (reference sequence). CDR3 length: 14 amino acids. The CDR3 protein is CASSQFGTTHVSFF. The CDR3 DNA reads as TGTGCCAGCAGCCAATTTGGGACTACCCACGTCTCGTTCTTC.

CDR3 in DNA: TGTGCCAGCCGGCCCCTGACAGCTACCAAAAACATTCAGTACTTC. Amino acids: CASRPLTATKNIQYF. This rearrangement joins TRBV7-9 to TRBJ2-4; tentative D call: TRBD1 (5 bases). CDR3 length equals 15 residues. The V gene lost 8 bases and the J gene lost 2 bases, with 16 bases spanning the gap. The germline V gene encodes CDR1 SEHNR and CDR2 FQNEAQ (reference sequence).